Below are 28 T cell receptor beta chains sequenced from a single sample in a study of T cell responses to AZD1222 COVID-19 vaccine. Generated by immunoSEQ multiplex PCR, the TCRdb table keeps only in-frame clones and is missing some. The sample includes some 250,000 clones, roughly 93% of them seen just once. Sequencing used peripheral blood, obtained 28 days after the second AZD1222 dose. The receptors originated from an adult who received the AZD1222 COVID-19 vaccine.

The rearrangement joins TRBV29-1 to TRBJ1-1, with D possibly TRBD1 on 6 matching bases. The CDR3 totals 12 residues. Germline CDR1 and CDR2: SQVTM and ANQGSEA. V lost 4 bases and J lost 4, with 10 bases in between. Here the CDR3 reads CSVAWGATEAFF. For the CDR3, the DNA is TGCAGCGTTGCGTGGGGGGCCACTGAAGCTTTCTTT.

The chain couples TRBV5-1 to TRBJ1-4; 11 bases agree with TRBD1. This CDR3 has 15 residues. V was clipped by 0 bases and J by 7 bases; unmatched bases: 2. Germline lookup yields CDR1 SGHRS and CDR2 YFSETQ. The CDR3 sequence is CASSLGGTGGEKLFF. CDR3 in DNA: TGCGCCAGCAGCTTGGGCGGGACAGGGGGTGAAAAACTGTTTTTT. Using reference TRBV5-1 and TRBJ1-4 for the parts outside the CDR3, the full variable domain is KAGVTQTPRYLIKTRGQQVTLSCSPISGHRSVSWYQQTPGQGLQFLFEYFSETQRNKGNFPGRFSGRQFSNSRSEMNVSTLELGDSALYLCASSLGGTGGEKLFFGSGTQLSVL.

For this clone: One end of the junction is discordant with germline, which a read error may explain. This chain connects TRBV7-7 to TRBJ2-5; the D is unclear. The CDR3 spans 14 residues. Looked up from germline, CDR1 is SSHAT and CDR2 is FNYEAQ (reference sequence). CDR3 in amino acids: CASSRDFGRETQYF. CDR3 bases: TGTGCTAGCAGCCGCGATTTTGGGCGAGAGACCCAGTACTTC. The whole variable domain, filled in from reference TRBV7-7 and TRBJ2-5, reads GAGVSQSPRYKVTKRGQDVTLRCDPISSHATLYWYQQALGQGPEFLTYFNYEAQPDKSGLPSDRFSAERPEGSISTLTIQRTEQRDSAMYRCASSRDFGRETQYFGPGTRLLVL.

This clone was detected once. The rearrangement joins TRBV7-3 to TRBJ2-1; maybe TRBD1 (6 bases). The CDR3 is made up of 15 amino acids. Deletions cut 1 base from V and 10 bases from J, with 17 bases between. Germline V gives CDR1 SGHTA, CDR2 FQGTGA. The CDR3 loop reads CASSLNSQAGEEQFF. The DNA for the CDR3 is TGTGCCAGCAGCTTAAATTCTCAGGCAGGGGAGGAGCAGTTCTTC.

V and J are TRBV7-9 and TRBJ2-1; 12 bases line up with TRBD1. The CDR3 has 11 amino acids. The germline V gene has CDR1 SEHNR and CDR2 FQNEAQ (reference sequence). J gave up 16 bases and V 5 bases, and 3 bases lay outside the gene matches. CDR3 DNA: TGTGCCAGCAGCCTGGGACAGGGGGCATTCTTC. Translating gives CASSLGQGAFF. Complete variable domain (other parts from reference TRBV7-9 and TRBJ2-1): DTGVSQNPRHKITKRGQNVTFRCDPISEHNRLYWYRQTLGQGPEFLTYFQNEAQLEKSRLLSDRFSAERPKGSFSTLEIQRTEQGDSAMYLCASSLGQGAFFGPGTRLTVL.

The chain carries TRBV2 and TRBJ1-4; TRBD1 might be the D (6 bases). The V and J ends lost 5 bases and 2 bases respectively, with 15 bases between them. Germline lookup yields CDR1 SNHLY and CDR2 FYNNEI. This CDR3 has 16 residues. The CDR3: CASSLRGPGTNEKLFF. CDR3 in DNA: TGTGCCAGCAGTCTCAGGGGTCCAGGGACTAATGAAAAACTGTTTTTT.

This clone was seen once. The CDR3: CSVEPTRGSEQFF. As DNA, the CDR3 is TGCAGCGTTGAACCCACTCGCGGGAGTGAGCAGTTCTTC. The V gene is TRBV29-1, the J gene TRBJ2-1; 7 bases line up with TRBD2. Germline-derived CDR1 and CDR2 are SQVTM and ANQGSEA. This CDR3 contains 13 residues. V lost 2 bases to trimming and J lost 9 bases; unmatched junction nucleotides: 7.

V is TRBV11-2 and J is TRBJ1-6, with D possibly TRBD1 on 6 matching bases. CDR3 length equals 16 residues. V was trimmed by 7 bases and J by 6 bases, leaving 19 bases between them. Germline V CDR1 and CDR2: SGHAT, FQNNGV. Here the CDR3 reads CASTLTGGARNSPLHF. The CDR3 DNA is TGTGCCAGCACCCTAACGGGGGGGGCGCGTAATTCACCCCTCCACTTT.

The chain uses TRBV19 and TRBJ2-1, with D perhaps matching TRBD2 (5 bases). The CDR3 has 14 amino acids. Trimming pared 7 bases from V and 2 bases from J, leaving 12 bases between. CDR1 is LNHDA, CDR2 SQIVND, per germline (reference sequence). The CDR3 sequence is CASTSRGTYNEQFF. In DNA form, the CDR3 reads TGTGCCAGTACCTCCCGGGGAACCTACAATGAGCAGTTCTTC.

The chain employs TRBV29-1 and TRBJ1-2, with TRBD1 matching over 10 bases. The CDR3 covers 12 residues. Germline lookup yields CDR1 SQVTM and CDR2 ANQGSEA. The junction had 1 base not matched to a gene; V was cut back by 4 bases and J by 5 bases. The CDR3 DNA reads TGCAGCGTTGGGGGACAGGGGTATGGCTACACCTTC. Its protein product is CSVGGQGYGYTF.

The rearrangement uses TRBV27 and TRBJ1-1, with 8 bases that match TRBD1. V gave up 5 bases and J gave up 8 bases; unmatched junction bases: 10. Germline V CDR1 and CDR2: MNHEY, SMNVEV (reference sequence). There are 14 residues in the CDR3. DNA for the CDR3: TGTGCCAGCAGTCCGAGCCCAGGGGGCGGCGAAGCTTTCTTT. Translation gives CASSPSPGGGEAFF.

V usage is TRBV2 and J usage is TRBJ2-7; possible D gene TRBD1, 6 bases. Trimming removed 6 bases at V and 1 base at J, with 16 bases between. The CDR3 spans 15 residues. CDR1 and CDR2 from the germline V gene are SNHLY and FYNNEI. This CDR3 reads CASSERYRVSYEQYF. Here the CDR3 DNA reads TGTGCCAGCAGCGAGAGGTACAGGGTTTCCTACGAGCAGTACTTC.

V and J are TRBV2 and TRBJ2-7; the match to TRBD2 covers 10 bases. The CDR3 is made up of 16 amino acids. CDR1 SNHLY and CDR2 FYNNEI come from the germline V gene. V shed 6 bases and J 0 bases; nucleotides not matched to a gene: 8. The CDR3 here is CASSEFLAGGSYEQYF. DNA of the CDR3: TGTGCCAGCAGCGAATTTTTAGCGGGAGGCTCCTACGAGCAGTACTTC.

The chain is built from TRBV5-1 and TRBJ2-3; D call uncertain. V was pared by 0 bases and J by 3 bases, with 5 bases between. The CDR3 runs to 13 residues. The germline V gene has CDR1 SGHRS and CDR2 YFSETQ. The CDR3, as DNA: TGCGCCAGCAGCTTGGTGCCTACAGATACGCAGTATTTT. This gives the protein CASSLVPTDTQYF.

This rearrangement joins TRBV6-4 to TRBJ2-3, with D possibly TRBD2 on 5 matching bases. The V and J ends lost 4 bases and 5 bases respectively, with 10 bases between them. The germline V gene has CDR1 MRHNA and CDR2 SNTAGT. The length of the CDR3 is 13 residues. The chain's CDR3 is CASSVWERDTQYF. The DNA of the CDR3 is TGTGCCAGCAGTGTCTGGGAGCGAGATACGCAGTATTTT.

The chain is built from TRBV7-9 and TRBJ1-1, with TRBD1 matching over 8 bases. V was clipped by 2 bases and J by 7 bases; unmatched bases: 6. Germline V gene data show CDR1 as SEHNR and CDR2 as FQNEAQ (reference sequence). The CDR3 loop spans 14 amino acids. The CDR3 nucleotides are TGTGCCAGCAGCTTACAGGGGGCATTTCTTGAAGCTTTCTTT. Amino acids: CASSLQGAFLEAFF.

The chain uses TRBV28 and TRBJ1-6; D perhaps matches TRBD1 (6 bases). Looked up from germline, CDR1 is MDHEN and CDR2 is SYDVKM. Trimming pared 1 base from V and 10 bases from J, leaving 14 bases between. The CDR3 runs to 15 residues. The CDR3 DNA is TGTGCCAGCAGTTTATTGAAGGGGGGACGCTCACCCCTCCACTTT. It specifies CASSLLKGGRSPLHF.

The chain couples TRBV27 to TRBJ1-5; D is ambiguous. The V and J ends lost 10 bases and 2 bases respectively, with 24 bases between them. This CDR3 is built from 17 residues. Germline V lookup: CDR1 MNHEY, CDR2 SMNVEV (reference sequence). CDR3 bases: TGTGCCAAAAACTCACGCGGTTCGAGTGAAGGCAATCAGCCCCAGCATTTT. Encoded protein: CAKNSRGSSEGNQPQHF.

Only a few counts were recorded for this clone. The chain combines TRBV5-1 with TRBJ1-3, with D hard to call. Germline V gene lookup returns CDR1 SGHRS and CDR2 YFSETQ. Between the trimmed V and J ends, which lost 7 bases and 7 bases, there was a span of 15 bases. The CDR3 extends over 13 amino acids. The CDR3 protein is CASRTKPGNTIYF. The CDR3, as DNA: TGCGCCAGCCGCACCAAGCCCGGTAACACCATATATTTT.

The chain links TRBV6-6 to TRBJ2-7; 11 bases line up with TRBD2. After removal of 7 bases from V and 2 bases from J, the junction contained 10 bases not matched to a gene. Germline assignment: CDR1 MNHNY and CDR2 SVGAGI (reference sequence). The CDR3 runs 16 residues. DNA for the CDR3: TGTGCCAGCACCACCTCTAGCGGGAGGACCACCTACGAGCAGTACTTC. Translation: CASTTSSGRTTYEQYF.

The J gene is TRBJ2-1, the V gene TRBV2, with 9 bases lining up with TRBD2. J gave up 1 base and V 5 bases, and 3 bases lay outside the gene matches. From germline, CDR1 is SNHLY and CDR2 FYNNEI. The CDR3 extends over 15 amino acids. CDR3 nucleotides: TGTGCCAGCAGTTTAGCGGGAGTATCCTACAATGAGCAGTTCTTC. It yields the protein CASSLAGVSYNEQFF.

The chain is built from TRBV19 and TRBJ2-1; 7 nucleotides line up with TRBD1. Germline CDR1 reads LNHDA; CDR2 reads SQIVND (reference sequence). V was clipped by 11 bases and J by 8 bases; unmatched bases: 9. The CDR3 sequence is 12 residues long. The CDR3 protein is CAASRQGDEQFF. The CDR3 bases are TGTGCCGCGTCCCGACAGGGAGATGAGCAGTTCTTC.

This chain joins TRBV7-7 and TRBJ2-2; D may be TRBD2 (7 bases). V shed 1 base and J shed 5 bases, with 14 bases lying between them. The CDR3 consists of 16 residues. Per the germline V gene, CDR1 is SSHAT and CDR2 is FNYEAQ (reference sequence). The CDR3 region has the DNA TGTGCCAGCAGCTTAGTAGTAGGGAGGGGGACCGGGGAGCTGTTTTTT. Translated, it gives CASSLVVGRGTGELFF.

The chain carries TRBV28 and TRBJ2-2, with D possibly TRBD1 on 6 matching bases. Trimming left V 8 bases short and J 9 bases short, with 16 bases between. CDR1 and CDR2 (germline): MDHEN, SYDVKM. This CDR3 is 13 amino acids long. The CDR3: CASGTQMRRELFF. The DNA for the CDR3 is TGTGCCAGCGGGACACAAATGAGGCGGGAGCTGTTTTTT.

The rearrangement joins TRBV6-2 or TRBV6-3 to TRBJ2-3; no firm D call. In germline, CDR1 is MNHEY, CDR2 SVGEGT. Trimming pared 6 bases from V and 2 bases from J, leaving 12 bases between. This CDR3 is built from 14 residues. CDR3 residues: CASSWAEFTDTQYF. The CDR3 DNA reads TGTGCCAGCAGCTGGGCGGAGTTCACAGATACGCAGTATTTT.

This sequence joins TRBV28 and TRBJ1-1; no clear D. V lost 2 bases and J lost 3, with 10 bases in between. The CDR3 totals 14 residues. Germline V gene lookup returns CDR1 MDHEN and CDR2 SYDVKM. The DNA for the CDR3 is TGTGCCAGCAGTTTACTAGGAACCGACACTGAAGCTTTCTTT. It encodes CASSLLGTDTEAFF.

The CDR3 sequence is CASSVEAGTGELFF. CDR3 DNA sequence: TGTGCCAGCAGCGTAGAAGCGGGAACCGGGGAGCTGTTTTTT. The chain recombines TRBV9 with TRBJ2-2; 7 nucleotides align to TRBD2. The V and J ends lost 0 bases and 5 bases, in that order; junction bases with no gene match: 1. The CDR3 consists of 14 residues. CDR1 is SGDLS and CDR2 is YYNGEE in the germline V gene.

J is TRBJ1-1 and V is TRBV30, with D hard to call. The CDR3 has 13 residues. V dropped 1 base and J dropped 0 bases, with 6 bases sitting between them. CDR1 GTSNPN and CDR2 SVGIG come from the germline V gene (reference sequence). For the CDR3, the DNA is TGTGCCTGGAGTGGAAACATGAACACTGAAGCTTTCTTT. This gives the protein CAWSGNMNTEAFF.